This entry lists 14 T cell receptor beta chains sequenced from one sample in a study of a mutant IDH1 vaccine in newly diagnosed glioma. The method was immunoSEQ multiplex PCR; TCRdb's version includes in-frame clones alone and lacks a portion of them. The table includes about 37,000 clones, about 79% detected once. Time point: week 5, during vaccination. It was 300 ug of mutant IDH1 20-mer peptide that made up each vaccine dose, given with topical imiquimod. These TCRs are of unknown antigen specificity. The sequencing used PBMCs, collected from a glioma patient whose treatment included an IDH1 peptide vaccine. These TCRs come from a man aged 25 to 40 with glioma.

The rearrangement links TRBV10-3 to TRBJ1-1, with 8 bases aligning to TRBD1. CDR3 length: 13 residues. J was trimmed by 5 bases and V by 10 bases; bases with no gene match: 9. From germline, CDR1 is ENHRY and CDR2 SYGVKD. The CDR3 DNA reads TGTGCCACCACCCCGGACAGGGCGACTGAAGCTTTCTTT. Amino acid sequence: CATTPDRATEAFF.

This chain's CDR3 is CASKGQGNTGELFF. The CDR3 DNA reads as TGCGCCAGCAAGGGACAGGGGAACACCGGGGAGCTGTTTTTT. V usage is TRBV5-1 and J usage is TRBJ2-2; 9 positions agree with TRBD1. The CDR3 has 14 amino acids. The J segment lost 1 base and the V segment lost 6 bases, leaving 1 base of the junction unmatched. CDR1 and CDR2 (germline): SGHRS, YFSETQ.

The rearrangement uses TRBV7-6 and TRBJ1-4; 9 nucleotides match TRBD1. The CDR3 sequence is 15 residues long. Germline V gene lookup returns CDR1 SGHVS and CDR2 FNYEAQ. The V gene end was trimmed by 5 bases and the J gene end by 6 bases; junction bases not matched to a gene: 7. The CDR3 loop is CASSARTGEYEKLFF. The DNA for the CDR3 is TGTGCCAGCAGCGCCAGGACAGGGGAATATGAAAAACTGTTTTTT.

The rearrangement joins TRBV5-6 to TRBJ1-1, with 8 bases aligning to TRBD1. This CDR3 is 16 amino acids long. From germline, CDR1 is SGHDT and CDR2 YYEEEE. J lost 3 bases, V lost 0 bases, and 7 bases had no gene match. The CDR3 loop is CASSLAGQALDTEAFF. The CDR3, as DNA: TGTGCCAGCAGCTTGGCGGGACAGGCGTTGGACACTGAAGCTTTCTTT.

This clone was observed a handful of times. The chain is built from TRBV30 and TRBJ1-4, with 8 nucleotides matching TRBD1. Germline-derived CDR1 and CDR2 are GTSNPN and SVGIG (reference sequence). This CDR3 contains 14 residues. Trimming removed 0 bases from V and 8 bases from J; junction bases left unmatched: 5. This CDR3 is CAWSVQTGVEKLFF. Here the CDR3 DNA reads TGTGCCTGGAGTGTACAGACAGGGGTCGAAAAACTGTTTTTT. Supplemented by reference TRBV30 and TRBJ1-4, the full variable domain reads SQTIHQWPATLVQPVGSPLSLECTVEGTSNPNLYWYRQAAGRGLQLLFYSVGIGQISSEVPQNLSASRPQDRQFILSSKKLLLSDSGFYLCAWSVQTGVEKLFFGSGTQLSVL.

There are a few counts of this clone. CDR3 residues: CASSSGQGARNTEAFF. The CDR3 DNA sequence: TGTGCCAGCAGCTCCGGACAGGGGGCCCGGAACACTGAAGCTTTCTTT. This chain joins TRBV11-3 and TRBJ1-1; TRBD1 agrees at 11 bases. This CDR3 is 16 amino acids long. CDR1 is SGHNT and CDR2 is YENEEA in the germline V gene. The V gene end was trimmed by 4 bases and the J gene end by 1 base; junction bases not matched to a gene: 5.

This rearrangement joins TRBV7-9 to TRBJ2-7; either TRBD1 or TRBD2 may supply D (5 bases each). Germline lookup yields CDR1 SEHNR and CDR2 FQNEAQ (reference sequence). The CDR3 spans 15 residues. Deletions cut 4 bases from V and 4 bases from J, with 17 bases between. Written as DNA, the CDR3 is TGTGCCAGCAGCTGGGACGGCGGACCCCCTTACGAGCAGTACTTC. It codes for CASSWDGGPPYEQYF.

The chain has TRBV7-9 and TRBJ2-7, with D maybe TRBD2 (6 bases). The CDR3 has 17 residues. The V gene's germline CDR1 is SEHNR and CDR2 FQNEAQ (reference sequence). Trimming shortened V by 1 base and J by 1 base, and 17 bases separated the two germline ends. The CDR3 nucleotides read TGTGCCAGCAGCTTAGTTACAGGCGGGACTGAATCCTACGAGCAGTACTTC. Its translation: CASSLVTGGTESYEQYF.

This rearrangement joins TRBV2 to TRBJ2-3; possibly TRBD1 for D (5 bases). Germline CDR1 SNHLY, CDR2 FYNNEI. V gave up 1 base and J gave up 3 bases, with 5 bases separating them. There are 13 residues in the CDR3. The CDR3 is CASSEEGTDTQYF. The DNA of the CDR3 is TGTGCCAGCAGTGAAGAGGGGACAGATACGCAGTATTTT.

This chain links TRBV20-1 with TRBJ1-1; D is unresolved. The V and J ends lost 3 bases and 7 bases respectively, with 9 bases between them. Germline values: CDR1 DFQATT, CDR2 SNEGSKA (reference sequence). The CDR3 spans 11 residues. For the CDR3, the DNA is TGCAGTGCTAGGGTTCTCAGTGAAGCTTTCTTT. It is translated as CSARVLSEAFF.

This clone was seen only once. V gene TRBV6-5 combines with J gene TRBJ1-5, with a possible D match to TRBD1 (5 bases). The CDR3 is 15 amino acids. Trimming left V 0 bases short and J 3 bases short, with 9 bases between. The germline CDR1 and CDR2 sequences are MNHEY and SVGAGI. The CDR3 here is CASSYSRGPNQPQHF. The DNA for the CDR3 is TGTGCCAGCAGTTACTCAAGGGGTCCCAATCAGCCCCAGCATTTT.

The V and J genes are TRBV29-1 and TRBJ1-1; maybe TRBD1 (6 bases). V was cut by 3 bases and J by 6 bases, with 14 bases left in between. The CDR3 consists of 13 residues. CDR1 is SQVTM, CDR2 ANQGSEA, per germline. CDR3 bases: TGCAGCGTTGACGGCCAGGGGTCTGCTGAAGCTTTCTTT. This sequence encodes CSVDGQGSAEAFF. The entire variable domain, with the rest obtained from reference TRBV29-1 and TRBJ1-1, is as follows: SAVISQKPSRDICQRGTSLTIQCQVDSQVTMMFWYRQQPGQSLTLIATANQGSEATYESGFVIDKFPISRPNLTFSTLTVSNMSPEDSSIYLCSVDGQGSAEAFFGQGTRLTVV.

The V call is TRBV30, the J call TRBJ2-4; unclear D gene. With 0 bases removed from V and 3 bases from J, the gap between germline ends came to 9 bases. Germline CDR1 and CDR2: GTSNPN and SVGIG (reference sequence). This CDR3 contains 14 residues. In DNA, the CDR3 is TGTGCCTGGAGTGTACTCGGTATCAAAAACATTCAGTACTTC. Encoded protein: CAWSVLGIKNIQYF. Full variable domain (outside the CDR3, taken from reference TRBV30 and TRBJ2-4): SQTIHQWPATLVQPVGSPLSLECTVEGTSNPNLYWYRQAAGRGLQLLFYSVGIGQISSEVPQNLSASRPQDRQFILSSKKLLLSDSGFYLCAWSVLGIKNIQYFGAGTRLSVL.

The table lists this clone with a count of one. The chain recombines TRBV25-1 with TRBJ2-1; D gene ambiguous. This CDR3 has 16 amino acids. Germline V gene sequence: CDR1 MGHDK, CDR2 SYGVNS. Trimming removed 4 bases at V and 2 bases at J, with 15 bases between. In nucleotides, the CDR3 is TGTGCCAGCAGTGGTATCTTGGTAACAGCCTACAATGAGCAGTTCTTC. It translates to CASSGILVTAYNEQFF.